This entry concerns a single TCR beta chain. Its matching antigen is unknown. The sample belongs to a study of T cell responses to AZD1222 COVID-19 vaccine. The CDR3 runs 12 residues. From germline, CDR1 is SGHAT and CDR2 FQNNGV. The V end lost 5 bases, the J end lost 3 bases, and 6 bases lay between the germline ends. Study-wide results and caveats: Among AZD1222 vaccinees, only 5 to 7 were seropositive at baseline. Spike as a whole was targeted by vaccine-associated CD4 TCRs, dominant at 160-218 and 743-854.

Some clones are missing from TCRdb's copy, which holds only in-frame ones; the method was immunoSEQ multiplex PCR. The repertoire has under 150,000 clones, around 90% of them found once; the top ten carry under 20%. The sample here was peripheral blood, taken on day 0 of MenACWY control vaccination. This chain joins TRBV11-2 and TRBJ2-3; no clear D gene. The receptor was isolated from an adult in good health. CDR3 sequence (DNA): TGTGCCAGCAGCCCCCCGACAGATACGCAGTATTTT. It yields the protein CASSPPTDTQYF.